The clone carrying this T cell receptor beta chain showed up just a few times. Its specificity is unknown. This entry belongs to a study of radiotherapy plus CTLA-4 blockade in lung cancer. Regarding the study as a whole: The authors reported that early blood T cell clone dynamics, with interferon-beta, best predicted response.

TCRdb's table, derived via immunoSEQ multiplex PCR, lists solely in-frame clones and lacks some. The sample shows about 60,000 clones, 70% to 85% of them seen only once. V lost 0 bases to trimming and J lost 5 bases; unmatched junction nucleotides: 6. Germline lookup yields CDR1 SGHRS and CDR2 YFSETQ. This CDR3 has 15 residues. The chain recombines TRBV5-1 with TRBJ2-7, with 9 bases identical to TRBD1. The sample here was peripheral blood, taken from a patient treated with radiotherapy plus ipilimumab. The receptor was derived from a human donor with non-small cell lung cancer who had a partial response to radiotherapy plus ipilimumab. CDR3 amino acids: CASSLGGTGPHEQYF. CDR3 DNA: TGCGCCAGCAGCTTGGGGGGGACAGGGCCCCACGAGCAGTACTTC.